Below, 4 T cell receptor beta chains from the same sample are listed, as sequenced in a study of CD8+ T cells in alopecia areata. The sequencing template was cDNA reverse transcribed from extracted RNA. Profiled with immunoSEQ multiplex PCR; TCRdb holds only in-frame clones, not every one. Here the sample spans 110,000 or so clones, 35% to 40% being singletons. Sequenced: CD4+ T cells sorted from blood. These receptor sequences come from a human donor with alopecia areata.

This clone has a handful of counts. The chain has TRBV27 and TRBJ2-3; D gene ambiguous. Per the germline V gene, CDR1 is MNHEY and CDR2 is SMNVEV (reference sequence). This CDR3 region has 12 residues. V lost 5 bases and J lost 2, with 5 bases in between. CDR3 sequence reads: CASSPNTDTQYF. The CDR3, as DNA: TGTGCCAGCAGTCCCAACACAGATACGCAGTATTTT.

This clone was detected a few times. The gene calls are TRBV9 and TRBJ1-3; D gene uncertain. The CDR3 length is 15 residues. CDR1 is SGDLS and CDR2 is YYNGEE in the germline V gene. V lost 3 bases to trimming and J lost 0 bases, with 10 bases between them. Here the CDR3 DNA reads TGTGCCAGCAGCGCGTCCGGTGTCTCTGGAAACACCATATATTTT. It yields the protein CASSASGVSGNTIYF.

The V call is TRBV29-1, the J call TRBJ2-5; 8 nucleotides agree with TRBD2. CDR3 size: 12 residues. Trimming at V came to 7 bases and at J to 6 bases, leaving 7 bases not matched to a gene. Per the germline V gene, CDR1 is SQVTM and CDR2 is ANQGSEA. CDR3 DNA: TGCAGCGCCGGGGGGGAACGAAAGACCCAGTACTTC. This codes for CSAGGERKTQYF.

The chain uses TRBV7-6 and TRBJ2-7, with D perhaps matching TRBD2 (6 bases). Germline V lookup: CDR1 SGHVS, CDR2 FNYEAQ. V lost 4 bases to trimming and J lost 2 bases, with 9 bases between them. CDR3 length equals 13 residues. CDR3 bases: TGTGCCAGCAGCTCCTGGGGGGCCTACGAGCAGTACTTC. This translates into CASSSWGAYEQYF.